This T cell receptor beta chain was profiled in a study of immune characterization of retroperitoneal liposarcoma. Germline lookup yields CDR1 MNHEY and CDR2 SVGEGT. The ends were cut back, 6 bases at V and 0 bases at J, with 9 bases in the middle. The CDR3 consists of 13 residues. In TCRdb, the PCR reads were re-called with MiXCR into one record per CDR3 protein. The sample includes 9,500 to 13,000 distinct CDR3 sequences, about a quarter of them seen just once. This clonotype was sampled from a female donor with retroperitoneal liposarcoma. The specimen sequenced was tumor tissue. V is TRBV6-2 or TRBV6-3 and J is TRBJ2-7, with no clear D. The CDR3 coding sequence is TGTGCCAGCAGATCGCCTCCCTCCTACGAGCAGTACTTC. It codes for CASRSPPSYEQYF.